The clone carrying this TCR beta chain was picked up one time. The data derive from a study of control samples from healthy donors and cancer patients. Using immunoSEQ multiplex PCR, the repertoire was profiled, and TCRdb retains in-frame clones only, with some absent. The sample includes about 51,000 clones, about nine tenths of them seen just once. The CDR3 is 14 residues long. The V end was cut by 7 bases, the J end by 4 bases, with 14 bases between. Germline CDR1 and CDR2: MDHEN and SYDVKM. The sample was PBMCs. The sequence was obtained from a man in his forties or fifties with head and neck cancer. The chain combines TRBV28 with TRBJ1-5; D possibly corresponds to TRBD1 (5 bases). The CDR3 spells CASKGNERNQPQHF. CDR3 coding DNA: TGTGCCAGCAAGGGGAACGAGAGGAATCAGCCCCAGCATTTT. Together with reference TRBV28 and TRBJ1-5, the CDR3 gives the full variable domain: DVKVTQSSRYLVKRTGEKVFLECVQDMDHENMFWYRQDPGLGLRLIYFSYDVKMKEKGDIPEGYSVSREKKERFSLILESASTNQTSMYLCASKGNERNQPQHFGDGTRLSIL.